A selection of T cell receptor beta chains follows, all from one sample in a study of human T cells and chemical hapten exposure. TCRdb reprocessed the RACE reads via MiXCR and lists one record per CDR3 protein. The sample consists of 60,000 or so distinct CDR3 sequences, 8% to 10% of them appearing once. Source: whole blood, taken in connection with sensitization to the hapten diphenylcyclopropenone (DPC). These receptors were taken from a man aged 40-55 years with alopecia areata. Some clones in this sample may be carry-over from other donors' samples. CDR3s leave out the opening cysteine and the closing phenylalanine or tryptophan.

TRBJ2-4 TRBV7-3 ASSPHKGPKNIQY
TRBJ2-1 TRBV27 ASSFSGDNEQF
TRBJ2-1 TRBV28 ASSFGLAINEQF
TRBJ1-2 TRBV30 AWIDRAPRYT
TRBJ2-2 TRBV3-1 ASSLLGFANTGELF
TRBJ2-1 TRBV6-1 ASSGGLVGMNEQF
TRBJ2-3 TRBV6-1 ASSKRPGDTQY
TRBJ2-3 TRBV29-1 SVEDPVDTQY
TRBJ2-3 TRBV5-4 ASSHDRGSTDTQY
TRBJ2-7 TRBV7-6 ASSSSPSERY
TRBJ2-7 TRBV28 ASRRWTGSYEQY
TRBJ2-1 TRBV20-1 SASGRGGRDNEQF
TRBJ1-1 TRBV2 ASSPGQGTHTEAF
TRBJ1-4 TRBV28 ASIGGAGEKLF